A single sample gave rise to the 10 T cell receptor beta chains below, sequenced in a study of PD-L1 blockade in urothelial cancer. Profiling relied on immunoSEQ multiplex PCR, and the TCRdb table lists in-frame clones only, not all of them. The profile shows fewer than 40,000 clones, around nine tenths of them singletons. The sequencing used PBMCs, collected around atezolizumab (anti-PD-L1) treatment. The receptor set was obtained from a man between 65 and 85 years old with urothelial cancer.

The count of this clone is one. The V and J genes are TRBV27 and TRBJ2-7; 8 bases map to TRBD1. The CDR3 length is 15 residues. J gave up 0 bases and V 2 bases, and 3 bases lay outside the gene matches. Germline CDR1 and CDR2: MNHEY and SMNVEV (reference sequence). CDR3 coding DNA: TGTGCCAGCAGTTTAAACAGGGGGAGCTCCTACGAGCAGTACTTC. Its translation is CASSLNRGSSYEQYF.

The rearrangement links TRBV27 to TRBJ2-4, with a weak D call TRBD1 (6 bases). The CDR3 totals 16 residues. Germline-derived CDR1 and CDR2 are MNHEY and SMNVEV (reference sequence). Between the trimmed V and J ends, which lost 8 bases and 4 bases, there was a span of 21 bases. The CDR3 reads CASPSRDMGPKNIQYF. CDR3 DNA sequence: TGTGCCAGCCCGTCCCGGGACATGGGCCCTAAAAACATTCAGTACTTC.

V gene TRBV4-1 combines with J gene TRBJ2-7; TRBD2 might be the D (5 bases). V was cut by 0 bases and J by 0 bases, with 9 bases left in between. The germline gives CDR1 MGHRA, CDR2 YSYEKL. This CDR3 region has 15 residues. The CDR3 spells CASSQELTSSYEQYF. CDR3 nucleotide sequence: TGCGCCAGCAGCCAAGAATTAACTAGCTCCTACGAGCAGTACTTC.

This clone was counted a single time. V and J are TRBV2 and TRBJ2-7; a possible D gene is TRBD2 (5 bases). Germline loops: CDR1 SNHLY, CDR2 FYNNEI. This CDR3 has 13 residues. The V end was cut by 7 bases, the J end by 0 bases, with 10 bases between. The CDR3, as DNA: TGTGCCAGCAAGGAGCGGACCTCCTACGAGCAGTACTTC. Protein: CASKERTSYEQYF. Based on the CDR3 plus reference TRBV2 and TRBJ2-7, the full variable domain is EPEVTQTPSHQVTQMGQEVILRCVPISNHLYFYWYRQILGQKVEFLVSFYNNEISEKSEIFDDQFSVERPDGSNFTLKIRSTKLEDSAMYFCASKERTSYEQYFGPGTRLTVT.

This clone has just a few counts. J is TRBJ2-2 and V is TRBV9, with TRBD2 matching 8 bases. Germline values: CDR1 SGDLS, CDR2 YYNGEE. This CDR3 region has 17 residues. V was pared by 0 bases and J by 4 bases, with 8 bases of the junction left unmatched. This CDR3 is CASSVAGGTGATGELFF. The CDR3 DNA reads TGTGCCAGCAGCGTAGCGGGAGGGACGGGTGCCACCGGGGAGCTGTTTTTT.

This rearrangement joins TRBV5-1 to TRBJ2-2, with a possible D match to TRBD2 (5 bases). The CDR3 contains 15 residues. Per germline, CDR1 SGHRS and CDR2 YFSETQ. Trimming took off 0 bases at V and 1 base at J, with 7 bases between the two ends. For the CDR3, the DNA is TGCGCCAGCAGCTTGGCCCGGGGGAACACCGGGGAGCTGTTTTTT. Its protein is CASSLARGNTGELFF.

This chain links TRBV7-3 with TRBJ2-1; TRBD1 might be the D (5 bases). V was shortened by 5 bases and J by 0 bases, with 11 bases between the two germline ends. Germline V gene lookup returns CDR1 SGHTA and CDR2 FQGTGA. The CDR3 is 15 residues long. CDR3 protein: CASSPTGTSYNEQFF. Written as DNA, the CDR3 is TGTGCCAGCAGCCCTACAGGTACCTCCTACAATGAGCAGTTCTTC.

The V and J genes are TRBV5-1 and TRBJ2-1, with D unresolved. V lost 0 bases and J lost 8, with 6 bases in between. CDR1 SGHRS and CDR2 YFSETQ come from the germline V gene. CDR3 size: 12 residues. CDR3 in DNA: TGCGCCAGCAGCTTGGCTCTCGATGAGCAGTTCTTC. It codes for CASSLALDEQFF.

The V gene is TRBV28, the J gene TRBJ1-5; 9 bases fit TRBD1. With 4 bases clipped from V and 8 bases from J, the junction kept 6 bases outside the gene matches. The CDR3 is 14 amino acids. Germline-derived CDR1 and CDR2 are MDHEN and SYDVKM. The CDR3 DNA reads as TGTGCCAGCAGTTGGAGGACAGGGGTGAAGCCCCAGCATTTT. Its translation is CASSWRTGVKPQHF. The whole variable domain, remainder taken from reference TRBV28 and TRBJ1-5, is DVKVTQSSRYLVKRTGEKVFLECVQDMDHENMFWYRQDPGLGLRLIYFSYDVKMKEKGDIPEGYSVSREKKERFSLILESASTNQTSMYLCASSWRTGVKPQHFGDGTRLSIL.

J is TRBJ2-2 and V is TRBV7-6, with TRBD1 as a possible D gene (5 bases). V was cut by 1 base and J by 0 bases, with 15 bases left in between. The germline V gene encodes CDR1 SGHVS and CDR2 FNYEAQ. The CDR3 is made up of 18 amino acids. The CDR3 sequence is CASSLEAGKGSNTGELFF. CDR3 sequence (DNA): TGTGCCAGCAGCTTAGAGGCTGGGAAGGGGTCGAACACCGGGGAGCTGTTTTTT.